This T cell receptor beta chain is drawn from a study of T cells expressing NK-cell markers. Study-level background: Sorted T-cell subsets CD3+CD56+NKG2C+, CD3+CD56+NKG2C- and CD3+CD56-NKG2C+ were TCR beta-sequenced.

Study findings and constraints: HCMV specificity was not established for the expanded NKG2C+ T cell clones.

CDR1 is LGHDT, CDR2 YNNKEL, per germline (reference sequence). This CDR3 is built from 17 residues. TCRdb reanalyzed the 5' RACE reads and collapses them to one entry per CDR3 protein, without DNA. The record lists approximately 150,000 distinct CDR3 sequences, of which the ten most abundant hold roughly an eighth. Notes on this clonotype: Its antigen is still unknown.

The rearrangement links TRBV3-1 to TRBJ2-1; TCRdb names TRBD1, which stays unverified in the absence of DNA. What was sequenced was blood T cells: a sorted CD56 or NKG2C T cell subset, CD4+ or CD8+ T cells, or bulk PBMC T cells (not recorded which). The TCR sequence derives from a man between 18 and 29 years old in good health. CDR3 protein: CASSQDDGQGVMNEQFF.